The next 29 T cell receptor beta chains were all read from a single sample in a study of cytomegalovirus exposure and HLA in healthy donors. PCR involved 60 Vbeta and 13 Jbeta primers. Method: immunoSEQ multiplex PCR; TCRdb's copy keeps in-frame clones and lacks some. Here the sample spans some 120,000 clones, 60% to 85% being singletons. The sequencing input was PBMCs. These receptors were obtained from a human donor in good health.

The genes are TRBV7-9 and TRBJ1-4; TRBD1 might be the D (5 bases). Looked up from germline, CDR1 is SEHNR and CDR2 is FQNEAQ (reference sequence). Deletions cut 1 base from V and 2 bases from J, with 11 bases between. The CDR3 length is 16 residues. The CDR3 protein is CASSLGFRGTNEKLFF. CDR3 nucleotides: TGTGCCAGCAGCTTAGGTTTTCGGGGGACTAATGAAAAACTGTTTTTT.

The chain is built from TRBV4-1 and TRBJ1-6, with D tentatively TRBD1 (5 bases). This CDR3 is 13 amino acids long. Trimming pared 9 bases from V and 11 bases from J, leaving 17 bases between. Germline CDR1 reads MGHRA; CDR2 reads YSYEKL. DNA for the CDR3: TGCGCCAGGGCTGGGGCCGCCGGGCCACCCCTCCACTTT. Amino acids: CARAGAAGPPLHF.

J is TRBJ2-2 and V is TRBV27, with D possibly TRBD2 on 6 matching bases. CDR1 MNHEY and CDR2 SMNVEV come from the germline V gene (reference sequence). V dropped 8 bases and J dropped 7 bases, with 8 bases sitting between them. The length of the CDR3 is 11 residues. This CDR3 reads CASSEGGELFF. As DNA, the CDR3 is TGTGCCAGCTCGGAGGGCGGGGAGCTGTTTTTT.

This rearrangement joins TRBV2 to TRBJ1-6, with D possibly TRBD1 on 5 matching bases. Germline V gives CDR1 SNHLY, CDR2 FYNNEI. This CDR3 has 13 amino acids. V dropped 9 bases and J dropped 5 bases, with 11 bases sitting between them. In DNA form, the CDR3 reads TGTGCCAGGCAGGGCGGGAATAATTCACCCCTCCACTTT. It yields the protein CARQGGNNSPLHF.

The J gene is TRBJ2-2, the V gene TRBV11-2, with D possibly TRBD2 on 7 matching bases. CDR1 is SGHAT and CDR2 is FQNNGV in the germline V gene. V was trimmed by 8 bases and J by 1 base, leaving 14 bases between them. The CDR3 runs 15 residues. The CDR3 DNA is TGTGCCAGCTCCCCTAGGGGGGGGAACACCGGGGAGCTGTTTTTT. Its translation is CASSPRGGNTGELFF. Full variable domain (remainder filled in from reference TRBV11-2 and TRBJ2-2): EAGVAQSPRYKIIEKRQSVAFWCNPISGHATLYWYQQILGQGPKLLIQFQNNGVVDDSQLPKDRFSAERLKGVDSTLKIQPAKLEDSAVYLCASSPRGGNTGELFFGEGSRLTVL.

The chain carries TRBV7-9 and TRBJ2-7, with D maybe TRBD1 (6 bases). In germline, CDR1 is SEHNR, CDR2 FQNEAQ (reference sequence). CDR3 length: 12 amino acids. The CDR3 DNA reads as TGTTCCGGCGCAGGGGCGGGCTGGGAGCAGTACTTC. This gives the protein CSGAGAGWEQYF.

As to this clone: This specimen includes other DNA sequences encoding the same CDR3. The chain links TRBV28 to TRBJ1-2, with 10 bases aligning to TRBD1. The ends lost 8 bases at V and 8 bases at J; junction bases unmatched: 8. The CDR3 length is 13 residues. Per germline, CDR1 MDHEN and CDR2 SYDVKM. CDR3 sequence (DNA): TGTGCCAGCCTATGGGACAGGGGTCGGGGCTACACCTTC. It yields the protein CASLWDRGRGYTF.

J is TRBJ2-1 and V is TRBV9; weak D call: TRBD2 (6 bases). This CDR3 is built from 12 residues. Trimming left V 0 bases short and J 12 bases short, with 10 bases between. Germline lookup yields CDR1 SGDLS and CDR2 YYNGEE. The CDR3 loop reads CASSVDGGGQFF. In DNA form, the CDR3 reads TGTGCCAGCAGCGTAGACGGGGGAGGGCAGTTCTTC.

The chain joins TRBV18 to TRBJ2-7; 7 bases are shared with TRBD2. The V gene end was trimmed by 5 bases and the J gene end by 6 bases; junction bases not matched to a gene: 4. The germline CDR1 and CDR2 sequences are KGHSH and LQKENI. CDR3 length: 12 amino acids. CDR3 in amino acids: CASSASGGEQYF. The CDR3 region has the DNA TGTGCCAGCTCAGCCTCGGGAGGCGAGCAGTACTTC.

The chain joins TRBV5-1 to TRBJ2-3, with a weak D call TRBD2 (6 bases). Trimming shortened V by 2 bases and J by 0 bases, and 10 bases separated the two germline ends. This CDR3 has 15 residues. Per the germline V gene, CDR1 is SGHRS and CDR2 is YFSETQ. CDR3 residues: CASSFAGTSTDTQYF. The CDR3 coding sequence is TGCGCCAGCAGCTTTGCGGGAACTAGCACAGATACGCAGTATTTT.

The CDR3 loop is CASSWLDRDNSPLHF. In nucleotides, the CDR3 is TGTGCCAGCAGTTGGCTAGACAGGGATAATTCACCCCTCCACTTT. This rearrangement joins TRBV28 to TRBJ1-6; TRBD1 matches 7 bases. CDR1 MDHEN and CDR2 SYDVKM come from the germline V gene. The junction had 5 bases not matched to a gene; V was cut back by 4 bases and J by 5 bases. The CDR3 loop spans 15 amino acids.

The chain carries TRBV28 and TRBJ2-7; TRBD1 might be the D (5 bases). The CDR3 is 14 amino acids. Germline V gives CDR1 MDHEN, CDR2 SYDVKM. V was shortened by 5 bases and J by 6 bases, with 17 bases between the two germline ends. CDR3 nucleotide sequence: TGTGCCAGCAGTCAGATGGACATGTCTACCGAGCAGTACTTC. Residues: CASSQMDMSTEQYF. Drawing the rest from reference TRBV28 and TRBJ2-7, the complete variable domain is DVKVTQSSRYLVKRTGEKVFLECVQDMDHENMFWYRQDPGLGLRLIYFSYDVKMKEKGDIPEGYSVSREKKERFSLILESASTNQTSMYLCASSQMDMSTEQYFGPGTRLTVT.

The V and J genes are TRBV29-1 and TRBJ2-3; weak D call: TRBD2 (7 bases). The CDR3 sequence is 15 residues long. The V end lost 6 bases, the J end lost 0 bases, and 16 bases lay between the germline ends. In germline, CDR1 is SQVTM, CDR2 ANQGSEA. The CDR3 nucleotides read TGCAGCGTGACGGGGGGCCCGAACAGCACAGATACGCAGTATTTT. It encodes CSVTGGPNSTDTQYF.

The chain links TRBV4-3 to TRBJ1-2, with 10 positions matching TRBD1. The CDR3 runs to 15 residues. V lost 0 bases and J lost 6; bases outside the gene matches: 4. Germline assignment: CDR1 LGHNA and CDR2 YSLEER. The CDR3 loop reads CASSQDQTGGDGYTF. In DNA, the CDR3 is TGCGCCAGCAGCCAAGATCAGACAGGGGGCGATGGCTACACCTTC.

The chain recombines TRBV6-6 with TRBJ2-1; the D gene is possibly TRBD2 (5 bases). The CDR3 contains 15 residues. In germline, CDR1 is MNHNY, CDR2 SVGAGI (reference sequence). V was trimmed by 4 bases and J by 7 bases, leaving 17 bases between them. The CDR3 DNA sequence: TGTGCCAGCAGTTGGTCCAGCGGTCTCGGGAATGAGCAGTTCTTC. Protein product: CASSWSSGLGNEQFF.

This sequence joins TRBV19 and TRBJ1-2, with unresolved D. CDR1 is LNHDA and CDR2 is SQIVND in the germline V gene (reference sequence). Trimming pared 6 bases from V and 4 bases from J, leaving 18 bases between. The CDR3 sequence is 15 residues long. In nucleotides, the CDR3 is TGTGCCAGTAGCCCCGCCCTAACTCGGGGCTATGGCTACACCTTC. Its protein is CASSPALTRGYGYTF.

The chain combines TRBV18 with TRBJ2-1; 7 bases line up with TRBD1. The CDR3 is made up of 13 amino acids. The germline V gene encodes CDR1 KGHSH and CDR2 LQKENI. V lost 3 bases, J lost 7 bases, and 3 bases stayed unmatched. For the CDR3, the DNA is TGTGCCAGCTCACCTAGGGGACAGAATGAGCAGTTCTTC. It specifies CASSPRGQNEQFF.

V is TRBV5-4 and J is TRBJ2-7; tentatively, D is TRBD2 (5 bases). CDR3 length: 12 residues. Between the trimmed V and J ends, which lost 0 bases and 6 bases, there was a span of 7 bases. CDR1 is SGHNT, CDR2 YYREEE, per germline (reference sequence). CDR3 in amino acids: CASSLGGFEQYF. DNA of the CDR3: TGTGCCAGCAGCTTGGGAGGGTTCGAGCAGTACTTC.

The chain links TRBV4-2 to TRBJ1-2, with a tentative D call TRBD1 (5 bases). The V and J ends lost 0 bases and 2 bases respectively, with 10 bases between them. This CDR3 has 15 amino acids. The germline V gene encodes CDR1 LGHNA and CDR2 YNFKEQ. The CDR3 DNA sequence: TGTGCCAGCAGCCAAGATATGGCAGGGAACTATGGCTACACCTTC. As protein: CASSQDMAGNYGYTF.

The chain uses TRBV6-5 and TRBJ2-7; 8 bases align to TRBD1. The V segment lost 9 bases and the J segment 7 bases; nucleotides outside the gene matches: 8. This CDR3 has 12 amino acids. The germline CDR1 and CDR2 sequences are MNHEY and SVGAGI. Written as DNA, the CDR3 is TGTGCCAGTTCGGGACAGGCAGGGGAGCAGTACTTC. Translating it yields CASSGQAGEQYF.

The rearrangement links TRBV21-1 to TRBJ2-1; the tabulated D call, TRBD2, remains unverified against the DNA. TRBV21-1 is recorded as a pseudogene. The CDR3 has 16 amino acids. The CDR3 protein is CASSKVRRGGYNEQFF. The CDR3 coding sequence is TGTGCCAGCAGCAAAGTCAGGCGGGGGGGCTACAATGAGCAGTTCTTC.

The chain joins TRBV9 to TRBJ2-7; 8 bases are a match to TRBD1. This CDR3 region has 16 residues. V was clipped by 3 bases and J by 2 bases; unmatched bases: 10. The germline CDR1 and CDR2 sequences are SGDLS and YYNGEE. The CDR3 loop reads CASSGSTTGDPYEQYF. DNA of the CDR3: TGTGCCAGCAGCGGAAGCACGACAGGGGATCCCTACGAGCAGTACTTC.

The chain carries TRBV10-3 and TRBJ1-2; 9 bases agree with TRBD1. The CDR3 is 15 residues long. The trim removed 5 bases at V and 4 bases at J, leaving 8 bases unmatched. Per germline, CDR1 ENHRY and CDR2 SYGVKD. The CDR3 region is CAISSQGASSYGYTF. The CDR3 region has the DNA TGTGCCATCAGTTCACAGGGGGCGTCTTCCTATGGCTACACCTTC.

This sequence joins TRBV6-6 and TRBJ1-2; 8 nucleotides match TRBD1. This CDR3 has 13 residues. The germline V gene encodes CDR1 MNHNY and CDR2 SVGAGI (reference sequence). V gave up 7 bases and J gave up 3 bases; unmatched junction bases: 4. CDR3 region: CASKRTGYYGYTF. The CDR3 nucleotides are TGTGCCAGCAAAAGGACAGGGTACTATGGCTACACCTTC.

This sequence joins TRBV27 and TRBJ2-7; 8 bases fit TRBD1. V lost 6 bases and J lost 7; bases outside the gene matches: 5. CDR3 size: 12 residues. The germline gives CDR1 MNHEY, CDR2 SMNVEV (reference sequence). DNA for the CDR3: TGTGCCAGCAGGACAGGGGTGAGAGAGCAGTACTTC. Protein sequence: CASRTGVREQYF.

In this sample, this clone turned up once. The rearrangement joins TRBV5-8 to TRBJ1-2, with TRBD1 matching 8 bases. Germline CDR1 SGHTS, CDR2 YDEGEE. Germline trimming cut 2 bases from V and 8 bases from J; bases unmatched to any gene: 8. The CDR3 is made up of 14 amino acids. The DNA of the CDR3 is TGTGCCAGCAGCTTCGGACAGGGTGTTCAAGGCTACACCTTC. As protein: CASSFGQGVQGYTF. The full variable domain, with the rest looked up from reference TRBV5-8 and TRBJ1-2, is EAGVTQSPTHLIKTRGQQATLRCSPISGHTSVYWYQQALGLGLQFLLWYDEGEERNRGNFPPRFSGRQFPNYSSELNVNALELEDSALYLCASSFGQGVQGYTFGSGTRLTVV.

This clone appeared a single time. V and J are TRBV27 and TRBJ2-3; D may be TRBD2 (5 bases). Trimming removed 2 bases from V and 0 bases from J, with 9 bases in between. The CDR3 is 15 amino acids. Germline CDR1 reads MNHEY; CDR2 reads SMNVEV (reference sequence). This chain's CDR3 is CASSLGPGSTDTQYF. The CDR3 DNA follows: TGTGCCAGCAGTTTAGGGCCGGGGAGCACAGATACGCAGTATTTT.

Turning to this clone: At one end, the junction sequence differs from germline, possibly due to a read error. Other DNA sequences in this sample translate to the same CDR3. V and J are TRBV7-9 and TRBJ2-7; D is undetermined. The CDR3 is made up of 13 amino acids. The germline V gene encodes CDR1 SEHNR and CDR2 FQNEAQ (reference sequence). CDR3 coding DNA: TGTGCTAGCAGCTTAGCTGCGGATTACGAGCAGTACTTC. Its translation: CASSLAADYEQYF. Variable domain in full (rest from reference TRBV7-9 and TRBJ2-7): DTGVSQNPRHKITKRGQNVTFRCDPISEHNRLYWYRQTLGQGPEFLTYFQNEAQLEKSRLLSDRFSAERPKGSFSTLEIQRTEQGDSAMYLCASSLAADYEQYFGPGTRLTVT.

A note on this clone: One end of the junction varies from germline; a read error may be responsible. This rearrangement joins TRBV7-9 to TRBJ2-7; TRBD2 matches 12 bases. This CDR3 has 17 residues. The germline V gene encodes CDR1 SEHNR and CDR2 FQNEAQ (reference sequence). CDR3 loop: CSSSSPTSGGTSYEQYF. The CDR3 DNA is TGTTCCAGCAGCTCCCCTACTAGCGGGGGGACTTCCTACGAGCAGTACTTC.